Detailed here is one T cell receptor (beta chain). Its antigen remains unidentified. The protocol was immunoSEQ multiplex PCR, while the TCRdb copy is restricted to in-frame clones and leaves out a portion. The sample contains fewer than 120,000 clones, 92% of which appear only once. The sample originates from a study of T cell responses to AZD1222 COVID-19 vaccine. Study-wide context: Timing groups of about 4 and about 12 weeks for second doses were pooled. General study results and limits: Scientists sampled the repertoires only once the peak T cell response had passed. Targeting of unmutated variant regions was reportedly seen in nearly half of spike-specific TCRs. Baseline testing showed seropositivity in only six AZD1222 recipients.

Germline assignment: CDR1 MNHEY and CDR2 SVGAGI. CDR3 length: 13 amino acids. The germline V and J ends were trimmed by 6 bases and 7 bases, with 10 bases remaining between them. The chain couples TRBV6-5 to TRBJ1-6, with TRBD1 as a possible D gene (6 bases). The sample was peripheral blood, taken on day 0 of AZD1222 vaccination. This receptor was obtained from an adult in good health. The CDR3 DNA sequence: TGTGCCAGCAGACAGGGACGGAATTCACCCCTCCACTTT. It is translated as CASRQGRNSPLHF.